This T cell receptor (beta chain) was profiled in a study of blood T cells in healthy people across ages. Germline V CDR1 and CDR2: SQVTM, ANQGSEA. With 6 bases removed from V and 2 bases from J, the gap between germline ends came to 12 bases. The CDR3 is 13 amino acids. For every donor, a draw yielded around 9.4 milliliters of peripheral blood. Then a second PCR, running about 7 to 11 cycles, was carried out with a sample-barcoded 5' primer and a J-beta primer mix. TCRdb re-derived calls from the 5' RACE reads in MiXCR, one entry per CDR3 protein. The sample lists some 1.5 million distinct CDR3 sequences, 35% to 45% occurring once.

This chain joins TRBV29-1 and TRBJ2-3; possible D gene TRBD2, 5 bases. This receptor was obtained from a woman younger than 30 in good health. The sequencing sample was made of blood. Written as DNA, the CDR3 is TGCAGCGTAAGGACTGTACACACAGATACGCAGTATTTT. Translating it yields CSVRTVHTDTQYF.